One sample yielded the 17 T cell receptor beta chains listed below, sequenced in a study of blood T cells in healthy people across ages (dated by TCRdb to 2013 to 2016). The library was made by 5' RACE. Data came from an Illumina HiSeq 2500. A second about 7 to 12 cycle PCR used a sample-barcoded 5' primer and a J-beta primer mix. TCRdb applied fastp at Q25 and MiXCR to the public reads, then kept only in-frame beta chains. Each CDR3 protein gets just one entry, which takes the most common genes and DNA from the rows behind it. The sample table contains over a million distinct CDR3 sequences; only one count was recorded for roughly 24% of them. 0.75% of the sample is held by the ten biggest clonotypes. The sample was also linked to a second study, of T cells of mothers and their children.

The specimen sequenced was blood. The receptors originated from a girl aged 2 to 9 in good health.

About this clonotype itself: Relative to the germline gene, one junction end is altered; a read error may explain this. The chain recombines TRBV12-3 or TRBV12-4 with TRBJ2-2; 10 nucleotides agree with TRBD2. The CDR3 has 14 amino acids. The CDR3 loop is CASSPGLATGALFF. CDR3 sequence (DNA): TGTGCCAGCAGTCCGGGACTAGCGACCGGGGCGCTGTTTTTT.

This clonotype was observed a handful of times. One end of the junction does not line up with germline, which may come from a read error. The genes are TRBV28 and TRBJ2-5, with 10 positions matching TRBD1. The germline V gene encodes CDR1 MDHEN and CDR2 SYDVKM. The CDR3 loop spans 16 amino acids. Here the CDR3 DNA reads TGTGCCAGCGGTTTAATCCGGGGACAGGGGAAAGAGACCCAGTACTTC. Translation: CASGLIRGQGKETQYF.

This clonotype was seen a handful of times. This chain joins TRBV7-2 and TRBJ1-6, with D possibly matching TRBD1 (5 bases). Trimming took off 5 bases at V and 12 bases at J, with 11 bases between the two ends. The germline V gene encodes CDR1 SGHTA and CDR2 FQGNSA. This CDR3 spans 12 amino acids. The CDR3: CASSPAGGPLHF. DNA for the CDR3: TGTGCCAGCAGCCCCGCGGGGGGACCCCTCCACTTT.

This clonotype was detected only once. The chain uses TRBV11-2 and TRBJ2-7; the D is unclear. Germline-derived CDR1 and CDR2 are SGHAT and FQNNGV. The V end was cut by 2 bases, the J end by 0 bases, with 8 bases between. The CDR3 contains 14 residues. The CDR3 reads CASSLQANSYEQYF. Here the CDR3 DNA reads TGTGCCAGCAGCTTACAGGCAAACTCCTACGAGCAGTACTTC.

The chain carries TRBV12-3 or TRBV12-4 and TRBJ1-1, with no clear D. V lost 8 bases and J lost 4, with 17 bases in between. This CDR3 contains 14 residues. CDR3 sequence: CASSTMGESTEAFF. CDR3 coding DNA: TGTGCCAGCTCGACGATGGGAGAATCCACTGAAGCTTTCTTT.

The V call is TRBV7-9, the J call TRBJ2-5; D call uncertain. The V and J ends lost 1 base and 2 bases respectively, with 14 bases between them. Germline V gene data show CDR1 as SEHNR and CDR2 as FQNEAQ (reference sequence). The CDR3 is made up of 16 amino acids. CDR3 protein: CASSLGYGAFQETQYF. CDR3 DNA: TGTGCCAGCAGCTTAGGATACGGAGCGTTTCAAGAGACCCAGTACTTC.

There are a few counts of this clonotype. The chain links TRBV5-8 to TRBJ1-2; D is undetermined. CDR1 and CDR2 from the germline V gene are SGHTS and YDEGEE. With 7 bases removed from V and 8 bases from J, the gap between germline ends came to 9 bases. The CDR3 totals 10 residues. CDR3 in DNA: TGTGCCAGCGAGGACGTAGGCTACACCTTC. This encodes CASEDVGYTF.

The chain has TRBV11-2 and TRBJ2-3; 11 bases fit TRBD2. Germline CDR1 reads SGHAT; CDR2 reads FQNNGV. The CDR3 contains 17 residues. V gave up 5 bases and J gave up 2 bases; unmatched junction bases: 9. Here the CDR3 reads CASSRDYSGGATDTQYF. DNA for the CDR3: TGTGCCAGCAGCCGGGACTATAGCGGGGGGGCCACAGATACGCAGTATTTT. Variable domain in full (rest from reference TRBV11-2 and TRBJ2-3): EAGVAQSPRYKIIEKRQSVAFWCNPISGHATLYWYQQILGQGPKLLIQFQNNGVVDDSQLPKDRFSAERLKGVDSTLKIQPAKLEDSAVYLCASSRDYSGGATDTQYFGPGTRLTVL.

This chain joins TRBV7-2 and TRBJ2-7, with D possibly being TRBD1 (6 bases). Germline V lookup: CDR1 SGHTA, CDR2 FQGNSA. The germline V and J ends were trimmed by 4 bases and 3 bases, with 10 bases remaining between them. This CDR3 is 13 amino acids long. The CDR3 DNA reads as TGTGCCAGCAGCTCCACAGGGTTCTACGAGCAGTACTTC. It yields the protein CASSSTGFYEQYF.

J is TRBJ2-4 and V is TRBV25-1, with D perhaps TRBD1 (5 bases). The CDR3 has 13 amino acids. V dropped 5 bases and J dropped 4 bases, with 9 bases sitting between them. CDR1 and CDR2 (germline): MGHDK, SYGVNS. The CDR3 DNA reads TGTGCCAGCAGTTGGGGCAGTAAAAACATTCAGTACTTC. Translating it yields CASSWGSKNIQYF.

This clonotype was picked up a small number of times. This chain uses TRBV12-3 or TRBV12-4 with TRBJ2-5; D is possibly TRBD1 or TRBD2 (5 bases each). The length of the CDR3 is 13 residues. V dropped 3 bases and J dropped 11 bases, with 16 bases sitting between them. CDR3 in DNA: TGTGCCAGCAGTTTTCGGGGCTCGAGTGAGCAGTACTTC. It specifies CASSFRGSSEQYF.

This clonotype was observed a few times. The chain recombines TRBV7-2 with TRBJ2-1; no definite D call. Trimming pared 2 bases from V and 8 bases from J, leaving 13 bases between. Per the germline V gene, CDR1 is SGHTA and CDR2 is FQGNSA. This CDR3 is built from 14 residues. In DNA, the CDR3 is TGTGCCAGCAGCTTAACAGTGGCCTCACATGAGCAGTTCTTC. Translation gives CASSLTVASHEQFF.

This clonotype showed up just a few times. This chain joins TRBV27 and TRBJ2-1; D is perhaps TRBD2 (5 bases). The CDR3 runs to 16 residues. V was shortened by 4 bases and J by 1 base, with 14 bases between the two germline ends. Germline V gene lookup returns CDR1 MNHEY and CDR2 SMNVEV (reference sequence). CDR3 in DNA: TGTGCCAGCAGTTCCAGCGGAGATAGGTCCTACAATGAGCAGTTCTTC. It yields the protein CASSSSGDRSYNEQFF.

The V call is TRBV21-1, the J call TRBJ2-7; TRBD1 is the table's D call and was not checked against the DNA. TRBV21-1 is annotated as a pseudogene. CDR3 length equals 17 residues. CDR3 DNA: TGTGCCAGCAGCAAGACCGGATTTCCAGACTACAGGGACGAGCAGTACTTC. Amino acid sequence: CASSKTGFPDYRDEQYF.

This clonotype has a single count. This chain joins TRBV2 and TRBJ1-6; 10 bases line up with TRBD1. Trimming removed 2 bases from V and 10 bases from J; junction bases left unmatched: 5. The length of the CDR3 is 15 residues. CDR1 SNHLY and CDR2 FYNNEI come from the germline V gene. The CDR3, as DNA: TGTGCCAGCAGTGAAACGGGACAGGGGTTATCACCCCTCCACTTT. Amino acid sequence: CASSETGQGLSPLHF.

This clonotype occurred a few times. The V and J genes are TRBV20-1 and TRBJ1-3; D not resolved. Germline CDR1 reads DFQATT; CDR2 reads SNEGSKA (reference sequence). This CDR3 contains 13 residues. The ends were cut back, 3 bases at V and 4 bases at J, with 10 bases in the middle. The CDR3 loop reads CSASEPGGNTIYF. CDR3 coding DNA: TGCAGTGCTAGCGAGCCTGGGGGAAACACCATATATTTT.

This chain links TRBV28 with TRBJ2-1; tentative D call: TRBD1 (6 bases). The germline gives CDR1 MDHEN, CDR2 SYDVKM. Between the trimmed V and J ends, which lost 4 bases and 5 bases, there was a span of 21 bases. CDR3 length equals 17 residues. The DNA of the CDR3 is TGTGCCAGCAGTTCGGCAACAGGGTCGGGGTGGCACAATGAGCAGTTCTTC. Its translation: CASSSATGSGWHNEQFF.